The TCR beta chain described here comes from a study of CD8 T cells in ankylosing spondylitis. One entry per CDR3 protein results from TCRdb running MiXCR on the 5' RACE reads. The sample lists a few hundred thousand distinct CDR3 sequences, about 10% occurring once. J was trimmed by 4 bases and V by 2 bases; bases with no gene match: 5. The CDR3 covers 16 residues. CDR1 LNHNV and CDR2 YYDKDF come from the germline V gene (reference sequence). There are many counts of this clonotype. The V call is TRBV15, the J call TRBJ2-6; 7 nucleotides agree with TRBD1. Sequences were obtained from blood, either unsorted or a sorted T cell fraction (not recorded which). The clonotype was recovered from a male donor with ankylosing spondylitis or in good health (not recorded which). The CDR3 DNA reads as TGTGCCACCAGCAGAACAACAGGGGTCGGGGCCAACGTCCTGACTTTC. Amino acids: CATSRTTGVGANVLTF.